This entry features one TCR beta chain sequence. This table comes from immunoSEQ multiplex PCR, and its TCRdb copy is limited to in-frame clones, with some not included. This sample has 2 million to 2.5 million clones, with 85% to 95% found just once. The data were obtained in a study of shared clonotypes between healthy human individuals. V lost 4 bases, J lost 4 bases, and 10 bases lay in between. This CDR3 comprises 13 residues. CDR1 and CDR2 from the germline V gene are SGHDN and FVKESK. This clonotype was sampled from a man aged 18 to 29 in good health. Some clones in this sample may be carry-over from other donors' samples. J is TRBJ1-1 and V is TRBV14; D is undetermined. The sample consisted of naive CD4+ T cells from PBMCs. Specified subset: CD45RA+ positively selected. CDR3: CASSRYEGTEAFF. The CDR3 region has the DNA TGTGCCAGCAGCCGTTACGAGGGCACTGAAGCTTTCTTT.